The next 25 T cell receptor beta chains were all read from a single sample in a study of T cell responses to AZD1222 COVID-19 vaccine. The repertoire was sequenced with immunoSEQ multiplex PCR; TCRdb's copy has only in-frame clones and lacks some. The sample includes approximately 150,000 clones, around 92% of them seen just once. The sample consisted of peripheral blood, taken 28 days after the second AZD1222 dose. The receptors here all came from an adult who received the AZD1222 COVID-19 vaccine.

V gene TRBV9 combines with J gene TRBJ2-5; 7 bases fit TRBD2. Germline CDR1 is SGDLS and CDR2 is YYNGEE. The CDR3 contains 14 residues. J lost 5 bases, V lost 0 bases, and 4 bases had no gene match. CDR3 DNA: TGTGCCAGCAGCGTAGCCGGGGGGTGGGAGACCCAGTACTTC. Translation gives CASSVAGGWETQYF. Complete variable domain (other parts from reference TRBV9 and TRBJ2-5): DSGVTQTPKHLITATGQRVTLRCSPRSGDLSVYWYQQSLDQGLQFLIQYYNGEERAKGNILERFSAQQFPDLHSELNLSSLELGDSALYFCASSVAGGWETQYFGPGTRLLVL.

The chain joins TRBV6-5 to TRBJ2-7; D may be TRBD1 (6 bases). Germline V lookup: CDR1 MNHEY, CDR2 SVGAGI. CDR3 length: 15 residues. Trimming shortened V by 7 bases and J by 0 bases, and 16 bases separated the two germline ends. The CDR3 coding sequence is TGTGCCAGCATCCCACAGGGTGTCCTCTCCTACGAGCAGTACTTC. It specifies CASIPQGVLSYEQYF.

This chain uses TRBV5-3 with TRBJ1-5; tentatively, D is TRBD1 (6 bases). TRBV5-3 is annotated as an ORF whose role is uncertain. There are 19 residues in the CDR3. Trimming took 2 bases from V and 0 from J, leaving 21 bases between them. The CDR3 here is CARSFSRGDPLFSNQPQHF. In DNA form, the CDR3 reads TGTGCCAGAAGCTTCAGCAGGGGCGACCCTCTCTTTAGCAATCAGCCCCAGCATTTT.

The chain joins TRBV12-3 or TRBV12-4 to TRBJ2-7; D is undetermined. V shed 6 bases and J shed 3 bases, with 6 bases lying between them. CDR3 length equals 11 residues. CDR3 coding DNA: TGTGCCAGCAGCCCGGACTACGAGCAGTACTTC. Its protein is CASSPDYEQYF.

The rearrangement uses TRBV6-5 and TRBJ1-1; D possibly corresponds to TRBD1 (5 bases). Per the germline V gene, CDR1 is MNHEY and CDR2 is SVGAGI. There are 14 residues in the CDR3. The V gene lost 10 bases and the J gene lost 4 bases, with 19 bases spanning the gap. CDR3 DNA: TGTGCCACGGGGGTTACGGGAGGGAGCACTGAAGCTTTCTTT. It translates to CATGVTGGSTEAFF.

This clone was detected only once. This same CDR3 is encoded by further DNA sequences in the sample. This chain links TRBV3-1 (or the pseudogene TRBV3-2) with TRBJ2-7; 7 nucleotides align to TRBD1. The trim removed 1 base at V and 0 bases at J, leaving 0 bases unmatched. From germline, CDR1 is LGHDT and CDR2 YNNKEL (reference sequence). The CDR3 is made up of 14 amino acids. CDR3 in amino acids: CASSQGTGSYEQYF. Written as DNA, the CDR3 is TGTGCCAGCAGCCAAGGGACAGGCTCCTACGAGCAGTACTTC.

J is TRBJ2-7 and V is TRBV6-5, with D possibly being TRBD2 (7 bases). Trimming stripped 2 bases from V and 2 bases from J, with 10 bases between. The CDR3 totals 14 residues. CDR1 MNHEY and CDR2 SVGAGI come from the germline V gene. The CDR3 nucleotides read TGTGCCAGCAGTTACCTAGGGGGGGCCTACGAGCAGTACTTC. This codes for CASSYLGGAYEQYF.

The chain joins TRBV5-5 to TRBJ1-2; the match to TRBD1 covers 8 bases. Per germline, CDR1 SGHKS and CDR2 YYEKEE (reference sequence). Trimming took 4 bases from V and 3 from J; bases not matched to a gene: 8. The CDR3 has 15 residues. The CDR3 coding sequence is TGTGCCAGCAGCCGACAGGGGAGGGCTGACTATGGCTACACCTTC. Protein product: CASSRQGRADYGYTF.

The V call is TRBV11-1, the J call TRBJ1-1, with TRBD1 matching 8 bases. Germline-derived CDR1 and CDR2 are SGHAT and FQDESV (reference sequence). V lost 5 bases to trimming and J lost 1 base; unmatched junction nucleotides: 6. The CDR3 sequence is 15 residues long. CDR3 amino acids: CASSPQGAGNTEAFF. The CDR3 bases are TGTGCCAGCAGCCCGCAGGGGGCCGGGAACACTGAAGCTTTCTTT.

The chain uses TRBV19 and TRBJ2-5; D is possibly TRBD1 (6 bases). The CDR3 totals 17 residues. With 0 bases removed from V and 2 bases from J, the gap between germline ends came to 16 bases. CDR1 and CDR2 from the germline V gene are LNHDA and SQIVND (reference sequence). The CDR3 loop is CASSIDLQGTGQETQYF. CDR3 bases: TGTGCCAGTAGTATAGACCTACAGGGAACGGGACAAGAGACCCAGTACTTC.

The chain employs TRBV6-2 or TRBV6-3 and TRBJ1-4, with 10 bases aligning to TRBD1. Germline CDR1 MNHEY, CDR2 SVGEGT. Trimming removed 4 bases from V and 8 bases from J; junction bases left unmatched: 4. The CDR3 has 14 residues. The CDR3 is CASSSGTGDEKLFF. The CDR3 nucleotides are TGTGCCAGCAGTTCCGGGACAGGGGACGAAAAACTGTTTTTT.

This sequence joins TRBV11-2 and TRBJ1-2, with a tentative D call TRBD1 (6 bases). Germline CDR1 SGHAT, CDR2 FQNNGV. The CDR3 covers 14 residues. V was cut by 3 bases and J by 8 bases, with 16 bases left in between. The CDR3: CASSFSWGPGGYTF. CDR3 sequence (DNA): TGTGCCAGCAGCTTCTCTTGGGGGCCGGGCGGCTACACCTTC.

The chain joins TRBV5-1 to TRBJ2-2; D gene ambiguous. Germline loops: CDR1 SGHRS, CDR2 YFSETQ. V was pared by 10 bases and J by 6 bases, with 19 bases between. This CDR3 contains 14 residues. The CDR3 nucleotides are TGCGCCGGGAAGGTGGGGATGGCCTCCGGGGAGCTGTTTTTT. This gives the protein CAGKVGMASGELFF.

This clone was picked up one time. V gene TRBV5-1 combines with J gene TRBJ2-1; D assignment may be TRBD1 or TRBD2 (5 bases each). Germline-derived CDR1 and CDR2 are SGHRS and YFSETQ. The V end was cut by 0 bases, the J end by 8 bases, with 18 bases between. The CDR3 spans 16 residues. CDR3 sequence: CASSLAGSAHGYEQFF. Here the CDR3 DNA reads TGCGCCAGCAGCTTGGCAGGGAGCGCACATGGGTATGAGCAGTTCTTC.

The chain has TRBV2 and TRBJ2-7, with TRBD1 matching over 8 bases. This CDR3 spans 13 amino acids. The germline CDR1 and CDR2 sequences are SNHLY and FYNNEI. V dropped 8 bases and J dropped 5; count of bases not matched to a gene: 8. The CDR3 nucleotides are TGTGCCAGCCGGACAGGGCTTCGCGACGAGCAGTACTTC. Translated: CASRTGLRDEQYF.

CDR3: CASSSGLAGGRSYEQYF. CDR3 sequence (DNA): TGCGCCAGCAGCTCAGGACTAGCGGGGGGGCGGTCCTACGAGCAGTACTTC. The chain recombines TRBV5-1 with TRBJ2-7; the match to TRBD2 covers 15 bases. J lost 1 base, V lost 3 bases, and 5 bases had no gene match. CDR1 SGHRS and CDR2 YFSETQ come from the germline V gene. The CDR3 is 17 amino acids. Looking up the rest from reference TRBV5-1 and TRBJ2-7 gives the full variable domain: KAGVTQTPRYLIKTRGQQVTLSCSPISGHRSVSWYQQTPGQGLQFLFEYFSETQRNKGNFPGRFSGRQFSNSRSEMNVSTLELGDSALYLCASSSGLAGGRSYEQYFGPGTRLTVT.

V and J are TRBV30 and TRBJ1-4; possible D gene TRBD1, 5 bases. V lost 2 bases and J 6 bases, leaving 10 bases between the germline ends. Germline CDR1 reads GTSNPN; CDR2 reads SVGIG (reference sequence). The CDR3 runs 13 residues. CDR3 DNA sequence: TGTGCCTGGAGTCGTGGAGGGGATGAAAAACTGTTTTTT. The encoded protein is CAWSRGGDEKLFF.

This chain uses TRBV5-1 with TRBJ1-2, with no clear D. The CDR3 spans 14 residues. Germline loops: CDR1 SGHRS, CDR2 YFSETQ. V was pared by 2 bases and J by 5 bases, with 13 bases between. CDR3 sequence: CASSFGGSTYGYTF. The CDR3 bases are TGCGCCAGCAGCTTTGGAGGTAGTACTTATGGCTACACCTTC.

This chain links TRBV6-5 with TRBJ1-2; perhaps TRBD1 as D (5 bases). V lost 2 bases to trimming and J lost 7 bases, with 11 bases between them. CDR1 and CDR2 (germline): MNHEY, SVGAGI. The CDR3 has 13 residues. The DNA of the CDR3 is TGTGCCAGCAGTTACATTAGGGGTGGTGGCTACACCTTC. Amino acids: CASSYIRGGGYTF.

This chain links TRBV6-1 with TRBJ2-1; 9 bases line up with TRBD2. CDR3 size: 16 residues. V lost 1 base, J lost 12 bases, and 13 bases stayed unmatched. The germline V gene has CDR1 MNHNS and CDR2 SASEGT. CDR3 region: CASSEGSAGGMGGQFF. CDR3 in DNA: TGTGCCAGCAGTGAAGGCTCAGCGGGGGGCATGGGTGGGCAGTTCTTC.

J is TRBJ1-1 and V is TRBV5-8, with a possible D match to TRBD1 (6 bases). CDR3 size: 13 residues. V was shortened by 1 base and J by 5 bases, with 9 bases between the two germline ends. Germline values: CDR1 SGHTS, CDR2 YDEGEE. The DNA for the CDR3 is TGTGCCAGCAGCTTGTGGGGGCAAACTGAAGCTTTCTTT. It encodes CASSLWGQTEAFF.

This sequence joins TRBV18 and TRBJ1-6; no clear D gene. In germline, CDR1 is KGHSH, CDR2 LQKENI. V was shortened by 1 base and J by 8 bases, with 6 bases between the two germline ends. This CDR3 has 13 amino acids. As DNA, the CDR3 is TGTGCCAGCTCACCACGGCGGGATTCACCCCTCCACTTT. This codes for CASSPRRDSPLHF.

This clone was found once. This chain links TRBV12-3 or TRBV12-4 with TRBJ2-3; D is unresolved. The CDR3 covers 13 residues. Trimming pared 1 base from V and 3 bases from J, leaving 5 bases between. The CDR3 bases are TGTGCCAGCAGTTTAGGGATTACAGATACGCAGTATTTT. Translation: CASSLGITDTQYF.

The rearrangement joins TRBV28 to TRBJ2-7, with TRBD2 matching over 7 bases. J lost 0 bases, V lost 7 bases, and 18 bases had no gene match. CDR1 is MDHEN, CDR2 SYDVKM, per germline. This CDR3 contains 18 residues. The CDR3, as DNA: TGTGCCAGCATTCCTACGGGGGGACTGGCAGAGAGCTCCTACGAGCAGTACTTC. Translated: CASIPTGGLAESSYEQYF.

This chain connects TRBV18 to TRBJ1-2; D remains ambiguous. The V and J ends lost 2 bases and 4 bases respectively, with 8 bases between them. This CDR3 spans 13 amino acids. The germline gives CDR1 KGHSH, CDR2 LQKENI. CDR3 DNA sequence: TGTGCCAGCTCACCAGACCCCCCCTATGGCTACACCTTC. Translated, it gives CASSPDPPYGYTF. Drawing the rest from reference TRBV18 and TRBJ1-2, the complete variable domain is NAGVMQNPRHLVRRRGQEARLRCSPMKGHSHVYWYRQLPEEGLKFMVYLQKENIIDESGMPKERFSAEFPKEGPSILRIQQVVRGDSAAYFCASSPDPPYGYTFGSGTRLTVV.